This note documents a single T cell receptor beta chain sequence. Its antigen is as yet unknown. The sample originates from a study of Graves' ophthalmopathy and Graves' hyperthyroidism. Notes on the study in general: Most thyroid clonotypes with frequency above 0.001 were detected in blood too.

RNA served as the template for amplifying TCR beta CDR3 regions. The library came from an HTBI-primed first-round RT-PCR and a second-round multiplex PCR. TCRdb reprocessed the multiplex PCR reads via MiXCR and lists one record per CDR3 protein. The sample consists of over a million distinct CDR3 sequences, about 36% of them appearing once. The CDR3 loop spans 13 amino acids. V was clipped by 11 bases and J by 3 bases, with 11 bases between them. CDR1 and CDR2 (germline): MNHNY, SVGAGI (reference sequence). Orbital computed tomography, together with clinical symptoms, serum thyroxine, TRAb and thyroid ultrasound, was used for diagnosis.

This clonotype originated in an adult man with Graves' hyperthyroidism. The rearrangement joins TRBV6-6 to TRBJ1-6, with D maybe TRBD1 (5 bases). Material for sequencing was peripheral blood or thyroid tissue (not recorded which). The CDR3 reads CAAQDLYNSPLHF. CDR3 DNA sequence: TGTGCCGCACAGGACCTCTATAATTCACCCCTCCACTTT.